Listed below are T cell receptor beta chains from one sample, sequenced in a study of OX40 agonist ivuxolimab in advanced cancers. The method was immunoSEQ multiplex PCR; TCRdb's version includes in-frame clones alone and lacks a portion of them. Of about 35,000 clones listed, around 80% were seen once; the top ten hold roughly 19%. Sequencing was performed on CD4+ or CD8+ T cells sorted from blood, taken in a trial of the OX40 agonist ivuxolimab. These receptors all stem from an adult with an advanced solid tumor such as melanoma, head and neck, liver or kidney cancer. Both conserved end residues are part of each CDR3. The D gene is left open where the match is weak. For some rows the clone size is stated as once, few or many, or as a class when expanded; others skip it.

D gene	V gene	J gene	clone size	CDR3 protein	CDR3 DNA
NA	TRBV18	TRBJ1-3	few	CASSPEPPAGRNTIYF	TGTGCCAGCTCACCAGAGCCCCCAGCGGGAAGAAACACCATATATTTT
NA	TRBV6-1	TRBJ1-1	NA	CASSEVRGRVEAFF	TGTGCCAGCAGTGAAGTCCGGGGGCGCGTAGAAGCTTTCTTT
TRBD2	TRBV7-2	TRBJ2-2	NA	CASSLAPGLAGAGTGELFF	TGTGCCAGCAGCTTAGCCCCCGGACTAGCGGGGGCGGGGACCGGGGAGCTGTTTTTT
NA	TRBV7-2	TRBJ1-1	NA	CASSLTRGGTEAFF	TGTGCCAGCAGCTTGACCAGGGGAGGCACTGAAGCTTTCTTT
NA	TRBV9	TRBJ2-2	NA	CASSMRGSNTGELFF	TGTGCCAGCAGCATGAGGGGCTCGAACACCGGGGAGCTGTTTTTT
NA	TRBV7-9	TRBJ1-1	NA	CASSLRAGTEAFF	TGTGCCAGCAGCTTGAGGGCGGGCACTGAAGCTTTCTTT
TRBD1	TRBV10-1	TRBJ1-1	NA	CASYGAGGAFF	TGCGCCAGCTACGGGGCAGGGGGAGCTTTCTTT
NA	TRBV7-8	TRBJ1-2	NA	CASSFGGSNYGYTF	TGTGCCAGCAGCTTCGGGGGGTCTAACTATGGCTACACCTTC
NA	TRBV4-2	TRBJ1-2	few	CASSPFGQGTYGYTF	TGTGCCAGCAGCCCCTTTGGGCAGGGGACCTATGGCTACACCTTC
NA	TRBV11-2	TRBJ2-5	NA	CASSLYPAEGETQYF	TGTGCCAGCAGCTTATACCCAGCTGAGGGCGAGACCCAGTACTTC
TRBD1	TRBV19	TRBJ2-7	NA	CASTPTGTYEQYF	TGTGCCAGTACCCCGACAGGGACCTACGAGCAGTACTTC
TRBD1	TRBV4-2	TRBJ1-5	NA	CASSLGTESNQPQHF	TGTGCCAGCAGCCTAGGGACAGAGAGCAATCAGCCCCAGCATTTT
NA	TRBV11-2	TRBJ2-5	NA	CASSFLEGRETQYF	TGTGCCAGCAGCTTCCTTGAGGGTCGCGAGACCCAGTACTTC
NA	TRBV5-4	TRBJ2-1	NA	CASSSGLGGWYNEQFF	TGTGCCAGCAGCAGTGGCTTGGGGGGCTGGTACAATGAGCAGTTCTTC
NA	TRBV28	TRBJ1-1	NA	CASSLAGTNTEAFF	TGTGCCAGCAGTTTAGCAGGTACCAACACTGAAGCTTTCTTT
NA	TRBV9	TRBJ1-1	NA	CASSGTAQNTEAFF	TGTGCCAGCAGCGGGACGGCCCAGAACACTGAAGCTTTCTTT
NA	TRBV9	TRBJ1-1	NA	CASSPPGVANTEAFF	TGTGCCAGCAGCCCCCCAGGGGTCGCGAACACTGAAGCTTTCTTT
NA	TRBV5-6	TRBJ1-2	NA	CASSLGSLSVYYGYTF	TGTGCCAGCAGCTTGGGGTCCCTCTCCGTTTACTATGGCTACACCTTC
TRBD1	TRBV5-1	TRBJ1-1	NA	CASLRTGSDSGEAFF	TGCGCCAGCTTGCGGACAGGGTCAGATTCTGGTGAAGCTTTCTTT
TRBD1	TRBV18	TRBJ2-7	NA	CASSPAAGGSYEQYF	TGTGCCAGCTCACCGGCGGCAGGGGGCTCGTACGAGCAGTACTTC
NA	TRBV7-9	TRBJ2-3	NA	CASSWGSGDTQYF	TGTGCCAGCAGCTGGGGGTCAGGGGATACGCAGTATTTT
TRBD1	TRBV27	TRBJ1-1	many	CASSSAPGQGLAFF	TGTGCCAGCAGTTCGGCTCCGGGACAGGGGCTTGCTTTCTTT
TRBD1	TRBV6-1	TRBJ1-6	NA	CASRKDRSYNSPLHF	TGTGCCAGCAGAAAGGACAGGTCTTATAATTCACCCCTCCACTTT
NA	TRBV7-4	TRBJ1-3	few	CASSLTTYSGNTIYF	TGTGCCAGCAGCTTAACCACTTACTCTGGAAACACCATATATTTT
NA	TRBV27	TRBJ1-5	NA	CASSSMGRGSNQPQHF	TGTGCCAGCAGTTCAATGGGGCGGGGGAGCAATCAGCCCCAGCATTTT
NA	TRBV2	TRBJ2-6	NA	CASRAGANVLTF	TGTGCCAGCAGAGCTGGGGCCAACGTCCTGACTTTC